The TCR beta chain under discussion was sequenced for a study of T-cell memory formation after mild COVID-19. General study results and limits: Pre-infection memory held some responding clones, suggesting pre-existing cross-reactive T cells responded. Clones that contracted from day 15 to 85 were balanced CD4/CD8, while later expanders leaned CD4+. CD4+ contracting clones were found mainly in CM and EM, and CD8+ ones in EMRA.

The CDR3 has 15 amino acids. V shed 2 bases and J 3 bases; nucleotides not matched to a gene: 1. Germline CDR1 is MNHEY and CDR2 is SMNVEV (reference sequence). This clonotype has more than one count but fewer than ten. What it binds is not known. Via MiXCR, TCRdb re-called the 5' RACE reads, giving one row per CDR3 protein. Of around 150,000 distinct CDR3 sequences detected, 25% to 40% appear once; the ten largest clones hold around 11%. The receptor was isolated from an adult woman who had mild COVID-19 (a few samples of this study predate the infection). Cell type and time point are not known. The chain couples TRBV27 to TRBJ2-1; 10 bases are shared with TRBD1. The sample taken for sequencing was PBMCs or a T cell subset sorted from them (not recorded which). The CDR3 protein is CASSLRTGGYNEQFF. As DNA, the CDR3 is TGTGCCAGCAGTTTACGGACAGGGGGCTACAATGAGCAGTTCTTC.